The 22 T cell receptor beta chains below all came from one sample that was sequenced in a study of T cell responses to AZD1222 COVID-19 vaccine. Here immunoSEQ multiplex PCR was the method, and the copy in TCRdb shows in-frame clones only, minus some. The profile shows about 120,000 clones, more than 70% of them singletons. Source: peripheral blood, taken on day 0 of AZD1222 vaccination. Receptors were obtained from an adult in good health.

This clone occurred once. The chain links TRBV19 to TRBJ2-7; TRBD2 matches 7 bases. V trimming: 1 base; J trimming: 6 bases; junction bases outside the gene matches: 12. Germline V lookup: CDR1 LNHDA, CDR2 SQIVND (reference sequence). CDR3 size: 16 residues. This chain's CDR3 is CASSIGRGGKESEQYF. The CDR3 region has the DNA TGTGCCAGTAGTATAGGCCGGGGAGGGAAGGAAAGCGAGCAGTACTTC.

This clone was recorded only once. The chain is built from TRBV28 and TRBJ1-3; D remains ambiguous. From germline, CDR1 is MDHEN and CDR2 SYDVKM. V lost 7 bases to trimming and J lost 1 base, with 14 bases between them. The CDR3 covers 15 residues. CDR3 sequence (DNA): TGTGCCAGCACGGAGGTTTGGATTTCTGGAAACACCATATATTTT. Translation: CASTEVWISGNTIYF.

This clone was counted a few times. V is TRBV24-1 and J is TRBJ2-3; 8 bases match TRBD2. Germline lookup yields CDR1 KGHDR and CDR2 SFDVKD. Trimming removed 2 bases from V and 3 bases from J; junction bases left unmatched: 3. The CDR3 has 15 amino acids. The CDR3 coding sequence is TGTGCCACCAGTGATTCGGGACTAGAGACAGATACGCAGTATTTT. Encoded protein: CATSDSGLETDTQYF.

The V gene is TRBV11-1, the J gene TRBJ2-1; 10 nucleotides agree with TRBD2. The CDR3 has 16 amino acids. The V gene end was trimmed by 5 bases and the J gene end by 8 bases; junction bases not matched to a gene: 12. CDR1 SGHAT and CDR2 FQDESV come from the germline V gene (reference sequence). The DNA of the CDR3 is TGTGCCAGCAGCCTGGAACGGCTAGCGGGAGTCGATGAGCAGTTCTTC. Its translation: CASSLERLAGVDEQFF.

The V and J genes are TRBV5-4 and TRBJ1-3; 7 bases map to TRBD1. Germline CDR1 and CDR2: SGHNT and YYREEE (reference sequence). The CDR3 spans 14 residues. With V trimmed by 4 bases and J by 1 base, 2 bases remained unmatched. CDR3 loop: CASSLTGSGNTIYF. CDR3 in DNA: TGTGCCAGCAGCCTGACAGGGTCTGGAAACACCATATATTTT.

V and J are TRBV28 and TRBJ1-2, with 7 bases matching TRBD1. Germline V gene lookup returns CDR1 MDHEN and CDR2 SYDVKM. The CDR3 sequence is 14 residues long. The J segment lost 5 bases and the V segment lost 6 bases, leaving 9 bases of the junction unmatched. This chain's CDR3 is CASRPIQGNYGYTF. For the CDR3, the DNA is TGTGCCAGCAGGCCTATACAGGGGAATTATGGCTACACCTTC.

V usage is TRBV18 and J usage is TRBJ2-4; no clear D gene. Germline V gene data show CDR1 as KGHSH and CDR2 as LQKENI. CDR3 length: 14 residues. Trimming removed 4 bases from V and 6 bases from J, with 13 bases in between. CDR3 bases: TGTGCCAGCTCACATGGGGTCCGCGTAAACATTCAGTACTTC. Amino acids: CASSHGVRVNIQYF.

This chain connects TRBV11-2 to TRBJ2-7; D might be TRBD1 (6 bases). The V end lost 7 bases, the J end lost 4 bases, and 23 bases lay between the germline ends. The CDR3 spans 16 residues. Germline CDR1 reads SGHAT; CDR2 reads FQNNGV. CDR3 in DNA: TGTGCCAGCAAAGAATTCCCGGGCAGGGGTGGGTACGAGCAGTACTTC. Translation gives CASKEFPGRGGYEQYF.

The chain employs TRBV9 and TRBJ2-1; D gene ambiguous. V lost 0 bases to trimming and J lost 8 bases, with 9 bases between them. From germline, CDR1 is SGDLS and CDR2 YYNGEE. The CDR3 runs to 13 residues. The DNA of the CDR3 is TGTGCCAGCAGCGTAGGGTTTAGAGATGAGCAGTTCTTC. It yields the protein CASSVGFRDEQFF. The full variable domain, completed using reference TRBV9 and TRBJ2-1, is DSGVTQTPKHLITATGQRVTLRCSPRSGDLSVYWYQQSLDQGLQFLIQYYNGEERAKGNILERFSAQQFPDLHSELNLSSLELGDSALYFCASSVGFRDEQFFGPGTRLTVL.

V usage is TRBV15 and J usage is TRBJ1-1; D remains ambiguous. Germline V gives CDR1 LNHNV, CDR2 YYDKDF (reference sequence). V dropped 0 bases and J dropped 8 bases, with 10 bases sitting between them. This CDR3 is built from 13 residues. DNA for the CDR3: TGTGCCACCAGCAGAGAGCGGAGAGGGGAAGCTTTCTTT. This sequence encodes CATSRERRGEAFF.

The gene calls are TRBV4-3 and TRBJ2-7; the match to TRBD1 covers 12 bases. The J segment lost 7 bases and the V segment lost 2 bases, leaving 9 bases of the junction unmatched. The CDR3 covers 16 residues. The germline V gene encodes CDR1 LGHNA and CDR2 YSLEER. The CDR3 protein is CASSQTTGTGGAEQYF. CDR3 nucleotides: TGCGCCAGCAGCCAAACTACCGGGACAGGGGGCGCGGAGCAGTACTTC.

This clone was counted only a few times. This chain connects TRBV7-9 to TRBJ1-3, with D hard to call. The ends were cut back, 4 bases at V and 3 bases at J, with 10 bases in the middle. The CDR3 loop spans 14 amino acids. CDR1 and CDR2 (germline): SEHNR, FQNEAQ (reference sequence). The CDR3 DNA is TGTGCCAGCAGCTCAAACAGCGGTGGAAACACCATATATTTT. As protein: CASSSNSGGNTIYF.

V is TRBV6-5 and J is TRBJ2-7; TRBD2 is a possible D gene (6 bases). The CDR3 covers 14 residues. Germline V gives CDR1 MNHEY, CDR2 SVGAGI. V lost 3 bases to trimming and J lost 0 bases, with 9 bases between them. The CDR3 nucleotides are TGTGCCAGCAGTTATTGGGGGGACTCCTACGAGCAGTACTTC. This translates into CASSYWGDSYEQYF.

This clone was found once. V and J are TRBV5-1 and TRBJ2-2; 7 positions agree with TRBD1. This CDR3 comprises 15 residues. Germline CDR1 and CDR2: SGHRS and YFSETQ. Trimming removed 4 bases from V and 6 bases from J; junction bases left unmatched: 9. The CDR3 region is CASSTRGRKAGELFF. For the CDR3, the DNA is TGCGCCAGCAGCACTAGGGGGCGAAAGGCCGGGGAGCTGTTTTTT. Full variable domain (outside the CDR3, taken from reference TRBV5-1 and TRBJ2-2): KAGVTQTPRYLIKTRGQQVTLSCSPISGHRSVSWYQQTPGQGLQFLFEYFSETQRNKGNFPGRFSGRQFSNSRSEMNVSTLELGDSALYLCASSTRGRKAGELFFGEGSRLTVL.

The genes are TRBV19 and TRBJ1-4, with D hard to call. The CDR3 covers 12 residues. Germline V gene data show CDR1 as LNHDA and CDR2 as SQIVND (reference sequence). Trimming took off 7 bases at V and 4 bases at J, with 7 bases between the two ends. The CDR3 DNA reads TGTGCCAGTACCGCTATTAATGAAAAACTGTTTTTT. This gives the protein CASTAINEKLFF.

The rearrangement links TRBV18 to TRBJ1-3, with D tentatively TRBD1 (5 bases). In germline, CDR1 is KGHSH, CDR2 LQKENI. The germline V and J ends were trimmed by 2 bases and 2 bases, with 13 bases remaining between them. The length of the CDR3 is 16 residues. In DNA, the CDR3 is TGTGCCAGCTCACCAATAAACGGCAGGGCTGGAAACACCATATATTTT. It is translated as CASSPINGRAGNTIYF.

In DNA, the CDR3 is TGTGCCAGCAGCGTAGATCCCCTCACCGGGACAGGGGCTTTAACTGGAAACACCATATATTTT. Its translation: CASSVDPLTGTGALTGNTIYF. This sequence joins TRBV9 and TRBJ1-3; 10 bases map to TRBD1. This CDR3 has 21 residues. Germline trimming cut 0 bases from V and 2 bases from J; bases unmatched to any gene: 17. Germline V lookup: CDR1 SGDLS, CDR2 YYNGEE.

J is TRBJ2-7 and V is TRBV7-2; D not resolved. Looked up from germline, CDR1 is SGHTA and CDR2 is FQGNSA. Trimming took 2 bases from V and 1 from J, leaving 9 bases between them. The CDR3 is 14 residues long. This chain's CDR3 is CASSLQANSYEQYF. For the CDR3, the DNA is TGTGCCAGCAGCTTACAAGCTAATTCCTACGAGCAGTACTTC.

This clone occurred once. The J gene is TRBJ2-1, the V gene TRBV30, with D tentatively TRBD1 or TRBD2 (5 bases each). V shed 3 bases and J shed 8 bases, with 29 bases lying between them. CDR3 length: 18 amino acids. Per the germline V gene, CDR1 is GTSNPN and CDR2 is SVGIG (reference sequence). CDR3 protein: CAWSAPFFIGLRGDEQFF. CDR3 bases: TGTGCCTGGAGCGCCCCTTTTTTTATTGGCCTCCGGGGCGATGAGCAGTTCTTC. Full variable domain (outside the CDR3, taken from reference TRBV30 and TRBJ2-1): SQTIHQWPATLVQPVGSPLSLECTVEGTSNPNLYWYRQAAGRGLQLLFYSVGIGQISSEVPQNLSASRPQDRQFILSSKKLLLSDSGFYLCAWSAPFFIGLRGDEQFFGPGTRLTVL.

The chain links TRBV19 to TRBJ2-1; 10 bases map to TRBD1. The trim removed 4 bases at V and 1 base at J, leaving 4 bases unmatched. There are 16 residues in the CDR3. Germline values: CDR1 LNHDA, CDR2 SQIVND (reference sequence). CDR3 region: CASSRTGGQSYNEQFF. The CDR3 DNA is TGTGCCAGTAGTAGGACAGGGGGACAATCCTACAATGAGCAGTTCTTC. Full variable domain (remainder filled in from reference TRBV19 and TRBJ2-1): DGGITQSPKYLFRKEGQNVTLSCEQNLNHDAMYWYRQDPGQGLRLIYYSQIVNDFQKGDIAEGYSVSREKKESFPLTVTSAQKNPTAFYLCASSRTGGQSYNEQFFGPGTRLTVL.

The rearrangement joins TRBV6-5 to TRBJ2-7, with 10 bases lining up with TRBD1. With V trimmed by 3 bases and J by 2 bases, 7 bases remained unmatched. Germline CDR1 and CDR2: MNHEY and SVGAGI. CDR3 length: 16 amino acids. Written as DNA, the CDR3 is TGTGCCAGCAGTTATCAGTTAGGACAGGGGGCCTACGAGCAGTACTTC. This sequence encodes CASSYQLGQGAYEQYF.

The chain joins TRBV24-1 to TRBJ1-3, with a weak D call TRBD1 (6 bases). The germline V gene encodes CDR1 KGHDR and CDR2 SFDVKD. The CDR3 is 15 amino acids. V dropped 4 bases and J dropped 1 base, with 10 bases sitting between them. CDR3 protein: CATSDSRGSGNTIYF. The CDR3 coding sequence is TGTGCCACCAGTGACAGCAGGGGTTCTGGAAACACCATATATTTT.